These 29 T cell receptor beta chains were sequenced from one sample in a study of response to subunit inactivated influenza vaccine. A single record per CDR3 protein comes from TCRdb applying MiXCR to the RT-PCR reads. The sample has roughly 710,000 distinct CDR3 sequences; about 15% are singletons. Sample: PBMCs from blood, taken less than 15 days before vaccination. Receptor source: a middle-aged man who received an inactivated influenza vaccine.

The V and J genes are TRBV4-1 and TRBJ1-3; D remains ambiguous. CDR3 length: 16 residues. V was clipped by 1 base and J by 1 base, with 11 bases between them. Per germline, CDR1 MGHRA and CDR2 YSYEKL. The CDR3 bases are TGCGCCAGCAGCCAAGTTTCAACCCGTTCTGGAAACACCATATATTTT. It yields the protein CASSQVSTRSGNTIYF.

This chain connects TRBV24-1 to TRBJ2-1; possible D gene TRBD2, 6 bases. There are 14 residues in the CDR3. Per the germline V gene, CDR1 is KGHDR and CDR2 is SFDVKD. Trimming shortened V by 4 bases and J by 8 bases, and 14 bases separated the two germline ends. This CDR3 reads CATSDPGLYDEQFF. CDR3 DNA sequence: TGTGCCACCAGTGACCCTGGACTATACGATGAGCAGTTCTTC.

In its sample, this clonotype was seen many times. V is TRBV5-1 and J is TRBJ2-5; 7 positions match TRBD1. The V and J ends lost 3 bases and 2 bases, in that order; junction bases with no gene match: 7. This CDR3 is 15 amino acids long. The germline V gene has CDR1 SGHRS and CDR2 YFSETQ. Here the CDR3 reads CASSSNPGQQETQYF. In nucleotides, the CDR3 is TGCGCCAGCAGCTCGAACCCGGGACAGCAAGAGACCCAGTACTTC.

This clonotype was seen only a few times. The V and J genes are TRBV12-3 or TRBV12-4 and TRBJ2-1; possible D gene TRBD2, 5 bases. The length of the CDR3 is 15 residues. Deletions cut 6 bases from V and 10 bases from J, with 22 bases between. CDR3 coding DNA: TGTGCCAGCAGCCCTAGGGAGCGGCAAAAATCAGAGCAGTTCTTC. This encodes CASSPRERQKSEQFF.

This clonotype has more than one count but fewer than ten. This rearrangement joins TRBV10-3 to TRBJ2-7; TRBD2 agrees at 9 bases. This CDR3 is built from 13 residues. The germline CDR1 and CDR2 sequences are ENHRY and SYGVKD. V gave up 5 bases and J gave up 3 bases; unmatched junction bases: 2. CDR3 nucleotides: TGTGCCATCAGTCCGACTAGCGGCTACGAGCAGTACTTC. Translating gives CAISPTSGYEQYF.

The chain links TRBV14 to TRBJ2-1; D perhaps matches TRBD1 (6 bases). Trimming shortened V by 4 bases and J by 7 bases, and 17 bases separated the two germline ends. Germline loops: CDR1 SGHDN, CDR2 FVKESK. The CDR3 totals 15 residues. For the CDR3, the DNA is TGTGCCAGCAGCCGCCGGGACATCCTTTTTAATGAGCAGTTCTTC. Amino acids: CASSRRDILFNEQFF.

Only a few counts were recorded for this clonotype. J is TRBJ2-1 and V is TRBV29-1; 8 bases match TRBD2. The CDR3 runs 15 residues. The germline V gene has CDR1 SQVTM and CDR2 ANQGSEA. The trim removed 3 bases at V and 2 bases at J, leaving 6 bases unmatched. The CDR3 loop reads CSVEYLGRAYNEQFF. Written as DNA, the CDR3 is TGCAGCGTTGAGTACCTCGGGAGGGCCTACAATGAGCAGTTCTTC.

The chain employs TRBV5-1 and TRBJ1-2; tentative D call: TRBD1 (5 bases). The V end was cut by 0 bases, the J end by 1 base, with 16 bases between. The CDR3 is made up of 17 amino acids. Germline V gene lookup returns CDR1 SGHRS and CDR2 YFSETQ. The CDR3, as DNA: TGCGCCAGCAGCTTGGGGGGCGCCTCGACAATTAACTATGGCTACACCTTC. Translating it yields CASSLGGASTINYGYTF.

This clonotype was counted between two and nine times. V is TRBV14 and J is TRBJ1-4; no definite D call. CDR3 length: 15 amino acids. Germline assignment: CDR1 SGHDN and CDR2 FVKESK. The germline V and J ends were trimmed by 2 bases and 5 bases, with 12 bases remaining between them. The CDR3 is CASSQIGSRNEKLFF. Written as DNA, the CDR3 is TGTGCCAGCAGCCAAATCGGATCACGGAATGAAAAACTGTTTTTT.

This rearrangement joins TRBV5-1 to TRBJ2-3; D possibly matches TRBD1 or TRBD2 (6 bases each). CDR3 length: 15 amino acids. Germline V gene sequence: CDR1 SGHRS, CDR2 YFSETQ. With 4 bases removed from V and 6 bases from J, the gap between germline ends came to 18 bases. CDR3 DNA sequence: TGCGCCAGCAGCCTCGGACAGATTGGAGGGGATACGCAGTATTTT. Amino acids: CASSLGQIGGDTQYF.

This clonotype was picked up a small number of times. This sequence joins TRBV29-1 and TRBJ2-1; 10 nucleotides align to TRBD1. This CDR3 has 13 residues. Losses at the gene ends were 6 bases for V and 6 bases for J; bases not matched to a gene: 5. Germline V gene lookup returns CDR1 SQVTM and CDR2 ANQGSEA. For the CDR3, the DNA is TGCAGCGTGGCGGGACAGGGGTTCAATGAGCAGTTCTTC. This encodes CSVAGQGFNEQFF.

CDR3 amino acids: CASSYGQGVFYEQYF. CDR3 coding DNA: TGTGCCAGCAGTTATGGCCAGGGAGTATTCTACGAGCAGTACTTC. V gene TRBV6-2 or TRBV6-3 combines with J gene TRBJ2-7; D tentatively reads TRBD1 or TRBD2 (5 bases each). The germline V and J ends were trimmed by 3 bases and 3 bases, with 15 bases remaining between them. The CDR3 is 15 residues long. Looked up from germline, CDR1 is MNHEY and CDR2 is SVGEGT.

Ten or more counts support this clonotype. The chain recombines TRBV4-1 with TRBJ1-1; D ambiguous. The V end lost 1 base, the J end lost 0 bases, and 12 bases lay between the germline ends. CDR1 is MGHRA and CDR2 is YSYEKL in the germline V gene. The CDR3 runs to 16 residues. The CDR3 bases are TGCGCCAGCAGCCAAGTTCTCCGGGTTATGAACACTGAAGCTTTCTTT. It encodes CASSQVLRVMNTEAFF.

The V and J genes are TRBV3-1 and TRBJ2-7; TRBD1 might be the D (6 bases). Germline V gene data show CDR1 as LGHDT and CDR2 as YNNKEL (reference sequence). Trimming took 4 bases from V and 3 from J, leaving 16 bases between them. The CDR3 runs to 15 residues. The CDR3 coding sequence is TGTGCCAGCAGCCTTGGGGGCGGAAGCCGCTACGAGCAGTACTTC. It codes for CASSLGGGSRYEQYF.

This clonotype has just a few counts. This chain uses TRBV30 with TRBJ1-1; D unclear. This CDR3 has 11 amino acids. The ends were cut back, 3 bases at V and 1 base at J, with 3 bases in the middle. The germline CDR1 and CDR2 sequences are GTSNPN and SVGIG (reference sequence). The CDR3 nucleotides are TGTGCCTGGAGGAGGAACACTGAAGCTTTCTTT. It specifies CAWRRNTEAFF.

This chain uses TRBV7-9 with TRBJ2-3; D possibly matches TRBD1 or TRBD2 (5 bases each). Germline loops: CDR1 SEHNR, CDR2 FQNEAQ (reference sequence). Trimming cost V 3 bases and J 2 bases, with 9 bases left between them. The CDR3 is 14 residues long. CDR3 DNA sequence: TGTGCCAGCAGCTTCGGGACCATCACAGATACGCAGTATTTT. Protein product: CASSFGTITDTQYF.

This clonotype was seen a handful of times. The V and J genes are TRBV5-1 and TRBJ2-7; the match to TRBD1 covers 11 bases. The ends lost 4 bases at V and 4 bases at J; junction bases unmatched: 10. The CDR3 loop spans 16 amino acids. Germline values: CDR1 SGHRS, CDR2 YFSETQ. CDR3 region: CASSNPSGQGAYEQYF. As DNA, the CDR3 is TGCGCCAGCAGCAACCCCTCCGGACAGGGGGCTTACGAGCAGTACTTC.

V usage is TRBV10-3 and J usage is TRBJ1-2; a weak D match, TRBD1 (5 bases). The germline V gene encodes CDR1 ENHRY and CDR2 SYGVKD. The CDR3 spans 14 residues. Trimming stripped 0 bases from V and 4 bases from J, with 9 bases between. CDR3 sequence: CAISESQGTYGYTF. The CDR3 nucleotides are TGTGCCATCAGTGAGTCCCAGGGTACCTATGGCTACACCTTC.

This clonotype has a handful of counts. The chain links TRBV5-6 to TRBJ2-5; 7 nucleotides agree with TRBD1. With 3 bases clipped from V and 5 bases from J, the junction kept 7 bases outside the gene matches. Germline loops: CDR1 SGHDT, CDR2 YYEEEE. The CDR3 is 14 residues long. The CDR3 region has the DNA TGTGCCAGCAGCTCCGACAGGGAAATTGAGACCCAGTACTTC. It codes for CASSSDREIETQYF.

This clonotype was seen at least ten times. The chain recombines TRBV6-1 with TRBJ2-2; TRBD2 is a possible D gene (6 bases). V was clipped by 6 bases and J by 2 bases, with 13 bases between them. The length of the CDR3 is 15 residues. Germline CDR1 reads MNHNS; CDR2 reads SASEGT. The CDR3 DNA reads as TGTGCCAGCAGCGCACCGGGGGTAAACACCGGGGAGCTGTTTTTT. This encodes CASSAPGVNTGELFF.

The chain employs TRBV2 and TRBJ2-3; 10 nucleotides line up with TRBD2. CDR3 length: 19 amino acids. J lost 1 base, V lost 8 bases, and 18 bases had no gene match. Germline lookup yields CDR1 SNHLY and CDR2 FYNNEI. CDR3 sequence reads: CASCFFPSGRRDRTDTQYF. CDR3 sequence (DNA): TGTGCCAGCTGCTTTTTTCCTAGCGGGAGACGGGATCGCACAGATACGCAGTATTTT.

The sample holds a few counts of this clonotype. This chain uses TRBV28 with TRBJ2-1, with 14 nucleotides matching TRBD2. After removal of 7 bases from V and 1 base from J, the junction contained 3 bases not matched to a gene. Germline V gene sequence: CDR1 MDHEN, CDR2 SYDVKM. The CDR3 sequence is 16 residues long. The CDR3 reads CASTGLAGGSYNEQFF. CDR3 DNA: TGTGCCAGCACAGGACTAGCGGGGGGTTCCTACAATGAGCAGTTCTTC.

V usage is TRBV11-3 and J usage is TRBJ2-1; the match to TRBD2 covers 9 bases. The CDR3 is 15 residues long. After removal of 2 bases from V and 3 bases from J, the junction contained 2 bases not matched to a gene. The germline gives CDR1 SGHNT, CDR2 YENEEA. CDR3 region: CASSLSGRIYNEQFF. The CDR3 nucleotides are TGTGCCAGCAGCTTAAGCGGGAGGATCTACAATGAGCAGTTCTTC.

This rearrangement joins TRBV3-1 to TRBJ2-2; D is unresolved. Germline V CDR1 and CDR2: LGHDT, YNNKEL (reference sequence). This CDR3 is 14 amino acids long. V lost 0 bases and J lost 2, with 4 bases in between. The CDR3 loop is CASSQEINTGELFF. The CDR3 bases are TGTGCCAGCAGCCAAGAGATAAACACCGGGGAGCTGTTTTTT.

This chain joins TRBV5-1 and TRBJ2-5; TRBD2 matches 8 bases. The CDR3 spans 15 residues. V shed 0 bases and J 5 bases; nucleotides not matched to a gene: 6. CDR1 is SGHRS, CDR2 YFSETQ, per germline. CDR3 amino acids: CASSLVGLVSETQYF. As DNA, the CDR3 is TGCGCCAGCAGCTTGGTGGGACTAGTATCCGAGACCCAGTACTTC.

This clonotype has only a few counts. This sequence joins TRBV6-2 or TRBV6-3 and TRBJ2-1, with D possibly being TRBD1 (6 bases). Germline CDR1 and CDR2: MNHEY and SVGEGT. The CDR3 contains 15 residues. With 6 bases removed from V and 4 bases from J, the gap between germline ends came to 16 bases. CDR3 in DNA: TGTGCCAGCAGCCAGGGGCGCCTTCAGTACAATGAGCAGTTCTTC. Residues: CASSQGRLQYNEQFF.

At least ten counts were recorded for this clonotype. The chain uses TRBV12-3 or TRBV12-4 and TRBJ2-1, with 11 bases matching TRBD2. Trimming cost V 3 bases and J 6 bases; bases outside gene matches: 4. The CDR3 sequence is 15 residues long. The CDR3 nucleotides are TGTGCCAGCAGTTTGAGTCTAGCGGGGGGCAATGAGCAGTTCTTC. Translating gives CASSLSLAGGNEQFF.

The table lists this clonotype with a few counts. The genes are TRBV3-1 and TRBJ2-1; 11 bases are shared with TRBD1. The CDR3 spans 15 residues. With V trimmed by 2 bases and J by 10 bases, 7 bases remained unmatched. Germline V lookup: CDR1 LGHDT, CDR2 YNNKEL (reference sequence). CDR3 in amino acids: CASSQLMDRGQEQFF. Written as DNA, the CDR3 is TGTGCCAGCAGCCAACTAATGGACAGGGGGCAAGAGCAGTTCTTC.

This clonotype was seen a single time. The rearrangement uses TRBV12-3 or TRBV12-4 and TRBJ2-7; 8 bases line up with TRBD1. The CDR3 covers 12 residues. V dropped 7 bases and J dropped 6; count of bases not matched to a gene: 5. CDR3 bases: TGTGCCAGCAACGGACAGGGCGGCGAGCAGTACTTC. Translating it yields CASNGQGGEQYF.